This T cell receptor (beta chain) appears in the sequencing data of a study of blood T cell repertoires in COVID-19. Turning to the study itself: COVID-19 samples, acute and convalescent, were from the United States, Italy and Spain.

Assay: immunoSEQ multiplex PCR; the TCRdb copy retains only in-frame clones and omits some. There are about 97,000 clones in the sample; over 70% occur only once, and 4% to 5.5% lies in the top ten. The CDR3 is made up of 16 amino acids. The V segment lost 2 bases and the J segment 4 bases; nucleotides outside the gene matches: 7. Germline-derived CDR1 and CDR2 are MGHRA and YSYEKL. Sequenced: peripheral blood. V gene TRBV4-1 combines with J gene TRBJ2-3, with TRBD2 identical over 9 bases. This receptor was taken from a man aged 60-69 years with acute or convalescent COVID-19. The CDR3 spells CASSQSSGGLADTQYF. For the CDR3, the DNA is TGCGCCAGCAGCCAATCGAGCGGGGGGTTGGCAGATACGCAGTATTTT.